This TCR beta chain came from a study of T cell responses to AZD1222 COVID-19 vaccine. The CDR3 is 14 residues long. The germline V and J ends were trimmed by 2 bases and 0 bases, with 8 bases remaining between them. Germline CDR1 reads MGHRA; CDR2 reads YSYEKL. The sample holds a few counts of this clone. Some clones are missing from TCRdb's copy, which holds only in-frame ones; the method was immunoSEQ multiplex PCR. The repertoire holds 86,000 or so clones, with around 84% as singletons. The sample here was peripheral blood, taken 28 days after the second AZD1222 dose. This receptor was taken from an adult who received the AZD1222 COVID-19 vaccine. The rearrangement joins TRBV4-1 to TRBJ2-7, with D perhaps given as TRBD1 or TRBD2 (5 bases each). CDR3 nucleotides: TGCGCCAGCAGCCAACGGGGCTACTCCTACGAGCAGTACTTC. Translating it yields CASSQRGYSYEQYF.